One and the same sample provided the 25 T cell receptor beta chains below, sequenced in a study of cytomegalovirus exposure and HLA in healthy donors. PCR involved 60 Vbeta and 13 Jbeta primers. Clones were read by immunoSEQ multiplex PCR, and TCRdb kept only the in-frame ones, dropping some. Of approximately 170,000 clones listed, roughly 79% are singletons. The sequencing sample was made of PBMCs. These receptors were taken from a young man in good health and CMV-seropositive.

The V and J genes are TRBV7-9 and TRBJ2-4; D unclear. CDR1 SEHNR and CDR2 FQNEAQ come from the germline V gene (reference sequence). There are 15 residues in the CDR3. Trimming shortened V by 3 bases and J by 4 bases, and 13 bases separated the two germline ends. CDR3 region: CASSFKQNPKNIQYF. The DNA for the CDR3 is TGTGCCAGCAGCTTCAAACAGAACCCTAAAAACATTCAGTACTTC.

This rearrangement joins TRBV7-9 to TRBJ2-6; 8 bases line up with TRBD1. Germline V gives CDR1 SEHNR, CDR2 FQNEAQ (reference sequence). The V and J ends lost 1 base and 1 base, in that order; junction bases with no gene match: 3. The CDR3 is 17 amino acids. The CDR3 nucleotides read TGTGCCAGCAGCTTAGGCCAGGGGGCGTCTGGGGCCAACGTCCTGACTTTC. Residues: CASSLGQGASGANVLTF.

This chain joins TRBV19 and TRBJ1-1; tentative D call: TRBD1 (5 bases). Looked up from germline, CDR1 is LNHDA and CDR2 is SQIVND (reference sequence). Between the trimmed V and J ends, which lost 8 bases and 2 bases, there was a span of 12 bases. The CDR3 extends over 13 amino acids. CDR3 bases: TGTGCCAGTTTGCAGGGATTCAACACTGAAGCTTTCTTT. Residues: CASLQGFNTEAFF.

The CDR3 sequence: CASRPSERSASSYEQYF. In DNA form, the CDR3 reads TGCGCCAGCAGACCCTCTGAACGAAGTGCTAGCTCCTACGAGCAGTACTTC. This rearrangement joins TRBV4-1 to TRBJ2-7; D not certain. The CDR3 length is 17 residues. Trimming pared 6 bases from V and 0 bases from J, leaving 21 bases between. CDR1 is MGHRA and CDR2 is YSYEKL in the germline V gene.

Concerning this clone itself: At one boundary the junction diverges from the germline segment, which might be a read error. This rearrangement joins TRBV6-1 to TRBJ2-7; no firm D call. This CDR3 has 12 amino acids. Germline V CDR1 and CDR2: MNHNS, SASEGT. Written as DNA, the CDR3 is TGTGCCAGCAGTGAATCGTCCTTCGAGCAGTACTTC. It encodes CASSESSFEQYF.

In regard to this clone: Lacking the conserved final phenylalanine or tryptophan, this CDR3 likely reflects a read error. The J gene is TRBJ1-6, the V gene TRBV5-8; D possibly corresponds to TRBD1 (5 bases). The germline V gene encodes CDR1 SGHTS and CDR2 YDEGEE. The CDR3 covers 11 residues. The V gene lost 4 bases and the J gene lost 14 bases, with 10 bases spanning the gap. The CDR3, as DNA: TGTGCCAGCAGCCGGGGACTCGCCCTCCACCTT. Its translation is CASSRGLALHL.

In this sample, this clone turned up a few times. This chain links TRBV5-1 with TRBJ2-5; weak D call: TRBD1 (5 bases). V was cut by 0 bases and J by 4 bases, with 13 bases left in between. Germline V gene data show CDR1 as SGHRS and CDR2 as YFSETQ. The CDR3 has 15 residues. CDR3 residues: CASSLEGLGRETQYF. The CDR3 DNA is TGCGCCAGCAGCTTGGAGGGGCTTGGAAGAGAGACCCAGTACTTC. Full variable domain (rest looked up from reference TRBV5-1 and TRBJ2-5): KAGVTQTPRYLIKTRGQQVTLSCSPISGHRSVSWYQQTPGQGLQFLFEYFSETQRNKGNFPGRFSGRQFSNSRSEMNVSTLELGDSALYLCASSLEGLGRETQYFGPGTRLLVL.

The chain couples TRBV19 to TRBJ1-2; possibly TRBD1 for D (5 bases). Trimming removed 4 bases from V and 3 bases from J, with 9 bases in between. Germline values: CDR1 LNHDA, CDR2 SQIVND (reference sequence). This CDR3 region has 13 residues. The CDR3 nucleotides read TGTGCCAGTAGTAGGTCGGGGGACTATGGCTACACCTTC. Translating gives CASSRSGDYGYTF.

The chain joins TRBV29-1 to TRBJ1-1; D might be TRBD1 (5 bases). Trimming removed 6 bases from V and 0 bases from J, with 11 bases in between. The CDR3 extends over 13 amino acids. Germline lookup yields CDR1 SQVTM and CDR2 ANQGSEA. The CDR3 nucleotides read TGCAGCGTGTGGGGCTTGTTGAACACTGAAGCTTTCTTT. It specifies CSVWGLLNTEAFF.

The V gene is TRBV5-1, the J gene TRBJ1-1; 8 nucleotides line up with TRBD1. The CDR3 is made up of 17 amino acids. V dropped 1 base and J dropped 0; count of bases not matched to a gene: 8. From germline, CDR1 is SGHRS and CDR2 YFSETQ. The CDR3 sequence: CASSLLGQESMNTEAFF. DNA of the CDR3: TGCGCCAGCAGCTTGCTGGGACAGGAGAGCATGAACACTGAAGCTTTCTTT.

This chain uses TRBV5-1 with TRBJ1-2; D is perhaps TRBD1 (6 bases). Germline-derived CDR1 and CDR2 are SGHRS and YFSETQ. V was clipped by 7 bases and J by 0 bases, with 28 bases between them. CDR3 length: 19 residues. The CDR3 reads CASREARGIQPAANYGYTF. CDR3 DNA: TGCGCCAGCCGGGAAGCGAGGGGGATACAGCCTGCAGCTAACTATGGCTACACCTTC.

The chain recombines TRBV28 with TRBJ2-2; TRBD1 matches at 7 bases. V shed 6 bases, J shed 5 bases, and the junction held 9 bases outside the gene matches. Germline V gives CDR1 MDHEN, CDR2 SYDVKM. The CDR3 runs to 15 residues. CDR3 in DNA: TGTGCCAGCAGCACCGGGACAGTTGATACCGGGGAGCTGTTTTTT. Protein sequence: CASSTGTVDTGELFF.

The chain links TRBV11-2 to TRBJ2-3; D remains ambiguous. V dropped 3 bases and J dropped 1 base, with 8 bases sitting between them. The CDR3 covers 14 residues. Germline CDR1 reads SGHAT; CDR2 reads FQNNGV. This chain's CDR3 is CASSFTGGTDTQYF. For the CDR3, the DNA is TGTGCCAGCAGCTTCACGGGTGGCACAGATACGCAGTATTTT.

The rearrangement joins TRBV29-1 to TRBJ1-1; 9 positions match TRBD1. Germline V gives CDR1 SQVTM, CDR2 ANQGSEA. The V gene end was trimmed by 6 bases and the J gene end by 5 bases; junction bases not matched to a gene: 10. The CDR3 covers 14 residues. The CDR3 protein is CSVAGQGQRTEAFF. CDR3 bases: TGCAGCGTGGCTGGACAGGGGCAGCGGACTGAAGCTTTCTTT.

The rearrangement joins TRBV5-4 to TRBJ2-1, with a weak D call TRBD2 (5 bases). The CDR3 runs 15 residues. Germline CDR1 SGHNT, CDR2 YYREEE (reference sequence). With 0 bases removed from V and 4 bases from J, the gap between germline ends came to 11 bases. The CDR3 DNA is TGTGCCAGCAGCTTGGAGGCTAGCTCGTACAATGAGCAGTTCTTC. Its translation is CASSLEASSYNEQFF.

Concerning this clone: Because the CDR3 is missing its conserved closing phenylalanine or tryptophan, this is likely a read error. The chain joins TRBV6-5 to TRBJ1-6; 7 bases align to TRBD1. The germline V gene has CDR1 MNHEY and CDR2 SVGAGI. The CDR3 contains 13 residues. The J segment lost 6 bases and the V segment lost 8 bases, leaving 4 bases of the junction unmatched. The CDR3 coding sequence is TGTGCCAGCGGGGACAGCCTTAATTCACCCCTCCACCTT. Protein product: CASGDSLNSPLHL.

A few counts support this clone. The chain carries TRBV7-2 and TRBJ2-6; TRBD2 might be the D (6 bases). Between the trimmed V and J ends, which lost 5 bases and 4 bases, there was a span of 18 bases. Germline V gene data show CDR1 as SGHTA and CDR2 as FQGNSA. The CDR3 runs to 17 residues. In DNA, the CDR3 is TGTGCCAGCAGCCCCCGGGGGATCCAGGCCGGGGCCAACGTCCTGACTTTC. Translation: CASSPRGIQAGANVLTF.

The chain has TRBV7-9 and TRBJ2-7; D possibly corresponds to TRBD2 (5 bases). CDR1 is SEHNR and CDR2 is FQNEAQ in the germline V gene (reference sequence). V was cut by 8 bases and J by 5 bases, with 13 bases left in between. The length of the CDR3 is 12 residues. Here the CDR3 reads CASDEGFNEQYF. DNA of the CDR3: TGTGCCAGCGACGAGGGATTCAACGAGCAGTACTTC.

This chain uses TRBV19 with TRBJ2-1; perhaps TRBD2 as D (5 bases). Germline V gives CDR1 LNHDA, CDR2 SQIVND (reference sequence). This CDR3 is 15 amino acids long. The V end was cut by 3 bases, the J end by 8 bases, with 17 bases between. CDR3 loop: CASSIYLTSNHEQFF. The DNA of the CDR3 is TGTGCCAGTAGTATTTACCTTACTAGTAACCATGAGCAGTTCTTC.

This chain uses TRBV6-5 with TRBJ1-2; unclear D gene. CDR1 MNHEY and CDR2 SVGAGI come from the germline V gene. The length of the CDR3 is 14 residues. Trimming pared 0 bases from V and 4 bases from J, leaving 9 bases between. The CDR3 spells CASSYSRGSYGYTF. The CDR3 region has the DNA TGTGCCAGCAGTTACTCGAGAGGCTCCTATGGCTACACCTTC.

V usage is TRBV6-4 and J usage is TRBJ2-1; 7 nucleotides match TRBD1. The V segment lost 3 bases and the J segment 10 bases; nucleotides outside the gene matches: 9. The CDR3 is 14 amino acids. Germline V gives CDR1 MRHNA, CDR2 SNTAGT. For the CDR3, the DNA is TGTGCCAGCAGTGAAGGGGGCCCCCCAGTGGAGCAGTTCTTC. Its protein product is CASSEGGPPVEQFF.

J is TRBJ1-1 and V is TRBV9, with 10 bases that match TRBD1. V shed 4 bases and J 5 bases; nucleotides not matched to a gene: 5. The CDR3 covers 14 residues. Germline V lookup: CDR1 SGDLS, CDR2 YYNGEE. CDR3 loop: CASSPGTGDTEAFF. For the CDR3, the DNA is TGTGCCAGCAGCCCCGGGACAGGGGATACTGAAGCTTTCTTT.

The chain has TRBV7-3 and TRBJ1-3, with D unclear. Germline CDR1 reads SGHTA; CDR2 reads FQGTGA. The CDR3 extends over 16 amino acids. Trimming left V 2 bases short and J 0 bases short, with 11 bases between. The CDR3 here is CASSLGGRSSGNTIYF. CDR3 bases: TGTGCCAGCAGCTTAGGCGGCAGATCCTCTGGAAACACCATATATTTT.

This chain connects TRBV4-1 to TRBJ1-3, with D possibly TRBD1 on 6 matching bases. The CDR3 is 15 residues long. Germline V gives CDR1 MGHRA, CDR2 YSYEKL. The V end lost 0 bases, the J end lost 4 bases, and 10 bases lay between the germline ends. The CDR3: CASSQEKGTGNTIYF. The DNA for the CDR3 is TGCGCCAGCAGCCAAGAAAAGGGGACAGGAAACACCATATATTTT.

CDR3 bases: TGTGCCAGTAGTGTCACAGGGTCAAATCAGCCCCAGCATTTT. This codes for CASSVTGSNQPQHF. The chain joins TRBV19 to TRBJ1-5, with a tentative D call TRBD1 (6 bases). Per germline, CDR1 LNHDA and CDR2 SQIVND (reference sequence). Trimming shortened V by 5 bases and J by 4 bases, and 12 bases separated the two germline ends. The CDR3 loop spans 14 amino acids.